This TCR beta chain was observed in a study of cytomegalovirus exposure and HLA in healthy donors. The PCR employed 60 Vbeta primers together with 13 Jbeta primers. Generated by immunoSEQ multiplex PCR, the TCRdb table keeps only in-frame clones and is missing some. The sample table sets out about 200,000 clones. V lost 4 bases, J lost 0 bases, and 7 bases lay in between. The CDR3 has 14 amino acids. The germline V gene has CDR1 MNHEY and CDR2 SVGAGI. The sequence derives from a woman in her thirties in good health and CMV-seropositive. Sample: PBMCs. V usage is TRBV6-5 and J usage is TRBJ1-3, with a possible D match to TRBD1 (5 bases). As DNA, the CDR3 is TGTGCCAGCAGTTTGCAGGGCTCTGGAAACACCATATATTTT. Its protein is CASSLQGSGNTIYF.